A single sample gave rise to the 21 T cell receptor beta chains below, sequenced in a study of cytomegalovirus exposure and HLA in healthy donors. PCR was performed using 60 Vbeta and 13 Jbeta primers. Repertoires were generated with immunoSEQ multiplex PCR, while TCRdb's copy carries only in-frame clones and drops some. The sample has 200,000 to 250,000 clones, 70% to 85% seen once. What was sequenced was PBMCs. These receptors were taken from a man between 45 and 60 years old in good health and CMV-seronegative.

In nucleotides, the CDR3 is TGTGCCAGCAGCCGGGGTAGCGGGGGACCCTACGAGCAGTACTTC. Its protein product is CASSRGSGGPYEQYF. The chain couples TRBV4-2 to TRBJ2-7, with 9 bases matching TRBD2. The J segment lost 2 bases and the V segment lost 4 bases, leaving 6 bases of the junction unmatched. Germline V lookup: CDR1 LGHNA, CDR2 YNFKEQ. The CDR3 extends over 15 amino acids.

This chain joins TRBV5-5 and TRBJ2-1; possible D gene TRBD1, 6 bases. The CDR3 length is 16 residues. The V gene lost 3 bases and the J gene lost 0 bases, with 13 bases spanning the gap. Looked up from germline, CDR1 is SGHKS and CDR2 is YYEKEE (reference sequence). The CDR3 bases are TGTGCCAGCAGCTCCCTAGGGGGAGACTCCTACAATGAGCAGTTCTTC. Amino acids: CASSSLGGDSYNEQFF. Complete variable domain (other parts from reference TRBV5-5 and TRBJ2-1): DAGVTQSPTHLIKTRGQQVTLRCSPISGHKSVSWYQQVLGQGPQFIFQYYEKEERGRGNFPDRFSARQFPNYSSELNVNALLLGDSALYLCASSSLGGDSYNEQFFGPGTRLTVL.

The V gene is TRBV28, the J gene TRBJ2-1; no firm D call. Germline CDR1 and CDR2: MDHEN and SYDVKM. This CDR3 spans 12 amino acids. Trimming removed 2 bases from V and 9 bases from J, with 8 bases in between. CDR3 region: CASSLELGEQFF. CDR3 sequence (DNA): TGTGCCAGCAGTTTAGAGCTAGGTGAGCAGTTCTTC.

The chain uses TRBV9 and TRBJ1-4; the match to TRBD1 covers 7 bases. The length of the CDR3 is 14 residues. V gave up 10 bases and J gave up 13 bases; unmatched junction bases: 19. Germline V gene sequence: CDR1 SGDLS, CDR2 YYNGEE. In nucleotides, the CDR3 is TGTGCCGCCTTTAATACGGGACAGAAGAATCTACTGTTTTTT. Translated, it gives CAAFNTGQKNLLFF.

The rearrangement links TRBV5-1 to TRBJ1-1, with a tentative D call TRBD1 (5 bases). CDR1 SGHRS and CDR2 YFSETQ come from the germline V gene. Trimming cost V 0 bases and J 3 bases, with 12 bases left between them. The length of the CDR3 is 15 residues. CDR3 sequence (DNA): TGCGCCAGCAGCTTGGCGCCGGACACCTACACTGAAGCTTTCTTT. It codes for CASSLAPDTYTEAFF.

The chain carries TRBV19 and TRBJ2-1; the D gene is possibly TRBD2 (5 bases). The CDR3 is 14 amino acids. Trimming removed 5 bases from V and 6 bases from J, with 14 bases in between. Germline CDR1 reads LNHDA; CDR2 reads SQIVND (reference sequence). The CDR3 loop is CASSYGGSGNEQFF. DNA of the CDR3: TGTGCCAGTAGTTACGGCGGGTCCGGCAATGAGCAGTTCTTC.

The gene calls are TRBV18 and TRBJ2-5; the D gene is possibly TRBD2 (5 bases). The V and J ends lost 1 base and 0 bases respectively, with 9 bases between them. The CDR3 totals 15 residues. CDR1 and CDR2 from the germline V gene are KGHSH and LQKENI. The CDR3 spells CASSPLFGDQETQYF. The CDR3 region has the DNA TGTGCCAGCTCACCACTCTTCGGGGACCAAGAGACCCAGTACTTC.

The chain recombines TRBV30 with TRBJ2-5; possible D gene TRBD2, 5 bases. Germline V gene lookup returns CDR1 GTSNPN and CDR2 SVGIG (reference sequence). The CDR3 has 14 residues. Trimming removed 0 bases from V and 4 bases from J, with 12 bases in between. CDR3 sequence reads: CAWSVQRGGETQYF. CDR3 in DNA: TGTGCCTGGAGTGTCCAGAGAGGAGGAGAGACCCAGTACTTC.

The chain carries TRBV6-1 and TRBJ2-3; 7 nucleotides match TRBD2. CDR3 length equals 13 residues. Germline V gene data show CDR1 as MNHNS and CDR2 as SASEGT. V was clipped by 7 bases and J by 2 bases; unmatched bases: 3. The chain's CDR3 is CASTRDYTDTQYF. In nucleotides, the CDR3 is TGTGCCAGCACTCGGGACTACACAGATACGCAGTATTTT.

The chain couples TRBV4-2 to TRBJ1-4; tentative D call: TRBD1 (5 bases). Trimming shortened V by 0 bases and J by 0 bases, and 11 bases separated the two germline ends. Germline V gene sequence: CDR1 LGHNA, CDR2 YNFKEQ. The CDR3 contains 17 residues. The CDR3 sequence: CASSQEGATATNEKLFF. CDR3 DNA sequence: TGTGCCAGCAGCCAAGAAGGCGCGACAGCAACTAATGAAAAACTGTTTTTT.

This clone appeared once. The V call is TRBV10-3, the J call TRBJ2-1; TRBD1 matches 7 bases. The V segment lost 3 bases and the J segment 3 bases; nucleotides outside the gene matches: 5. Germline loops: CDR1 ENHRY, CDR2 SYGVKD. There are 15 residues in the CDR3. CDR3 DNA sequence: TGTGCCATCAGTGAAAGACAGGGATACTACAATGAGCAGTTCTTC. This translates into CAISERQGYYNEQFF.

V is TRBV29-1 and J is TRBJ2-7; a weak D match, TRBD1 (6 bases). The CDR3 is 11 residues long. CDR1 is SQVTM, CDR2 ANQGSEA, per germline. Trimming stripped 5 bases from V and 5 bases from J, with 10 bases between. The CDR3 bases are TGCAGCGTTACAGGGAAGGACGAGCAGTACTTC. Translating it yields CSVTGKDEQYF.

V gene TRBV9 combines with J gene TRBJ2-3, with TRBD2 matching over 10 bases. This CDR3 contains 17 residues. After removal of 0 bases from V and 4 bases from J, the junction contained 8 bases not matched to a gene. Looked up from germline, CDR1 is SGDLS and CDR2 is YYNGEE. CDR3 region: CASSVGASGSRADTQYF. DNA for the CDR3: TGTGCCAGCAGCGTAGGGGCTAGCGGGAGTCGGGCAGATACGCAGTATTTT. The full variable domain, rest sourced from reference TRBV9 and TRBJ2-3, is DSGVTQTPKHLITATGQRVTLRCSPRSGDLSVYWYQQSLDQGLQFLIQYYNGEERAKGNILERFSAQQFPDLHSELNLSSLELGDSALYFCASSVGASGSRADTQYFGPGTRLTVL.

Turning to this clone: A read error may account for a junction end that differs from germline. The chain carries TRBV25-1 and TRBJ1-2, with TRBD1 matching 7 bases. In germline, CDR1 is MGHDK, CDR2 SYGVNS. This CDR3 region has 14 residues. The CDR3 sequence: CASIGQVANYDYTF. The CDR3 DNA follows: TGTGCCAGCATCGGACAGGTAGCTAACTATGACTACACCTTC.

The chain links TRBV28 to TRBJ2-3, with 8 bases matching TRBD1. Germline loops: CDR1 MDHEN, CDR2 SYDVKM. This CDR3 comprises 16 residues. Trimming cost V 6 bases and J 2 bases; bases outside gene matches: 10. CDR3: CASSSTGTGITDTQYF. The CDR3 coding sequence is TGTGCCAGCAGCTCTACCGGGACAGGAATCACAGATACGCAGTATTTT. Looking up the rest from reference TRBV28 and TRBJ2-3 gives the full variable domain: DVKVTQSSRYLVKRTGEKVFLECVQDMDHENMFWYRQDPGLGLRLIYFSYDVKMKEKGDIPEGYSVSREKKERFSLILESASTNQTSMYLCASSSTGTGITDTQYFGPGTRLTVL.

This clone was detected a few times. The genes are TRBV5-4 and TRBJ1-1, with D tentatively TRBD1 (6 bases). Trimming pared 4 bases from V and 7 bases from J, leaving 11 bases between. There are 12 residues in the CDR3. CDR1 and CDR2 from the germline V gene are SGHNT and YYREEE (reference sequence). The CDR3 sequence is CASSRGTLEAFF. CDR3 DNA sequence: TGTGCCAGCAGCCGAGGGACACTTGAAGCTTTCTTT.

V is TRBV29-1 and J is TRBJ2-3; 9 bases match TRBD2. The CDR3 is 14 amino acids. The V gene's germline CDR1 is SQVTM and CDR2 ANQGSEA. Unmatched junction bases numbered 6, after V lost 7 bases and J lost 1 base. CDR3 loop: CSDISGRRTDTQYF. DNA of the CDR3: TGCAGCGACATTAGCGGGAGACGCACAGATACGCAGTATTTT.

This clone showed up just a few times. The CDR3: CASSQDEGGTGELFF. CDR3 nucleotide sequence: TGTGCCAGCAGCCAAGACGAGGGAGGCACCGGGGAGCTGTTTTTT. The genes are TRBV7-9 and TRBJ2-2; perhaps TRBD2 as D (6 bases). Germline V CDR1 and CDR2: SEHNR, FQNEAQ (reference sequence). This CDR3 region has 15 residues. Trimming removed 5 bases at V and 4 bases at J, with 14 bases between. Drawing the rest from reference TRBV7-9 and TRBJ2-2, the complete variable domain is DTGVSQNPRHKITKRGQNVTFRCDPISEHNRLYWYRQTLGQGPEFLTYFQNEAQLEKSRLLSDRFSAERPKGSFSTLEIQRTEQGDSAMYLCASSQDEGGTGELFFGEGSRLTVL.

The J gene is TRBJ2-2, the V gene TRBV5-1, with 7 bases matching TRBD2. CDR1 SGHRS and CDR2 YFSETQ come from the germline V gene. CDR3 size: 16 residues. The ends lost 0 bases at V and 6 bases at J; junction bases unmatched: 8. This chain's CDR3 is CASSLVGGSLPGELFF. The CDR3 nucleotides read TGCGCCAGCAGCTTGGTTGGCGGGAGTCTCCCCGGGGAGCTGTTTTTT. The variable domain in full, completed from reference TRBV5-1 and TRBJ2-2, reads KAGVTQTPRYLIKTRGQQVTLSCSPISGHRSVSWYQQTPGQGLQFLFEYFSETQRNKGNFPGRFSGRQFSNSRSEMNVSTLELGDSALYLCASSLVGGSLPGELFFGEGSRLTVL.

CDR3 coding DNA: TGTGCCAGCAGCGGCCCTAGCGGACGCACAGATACGCAGTATTTT. Amino acid sequence: CASSGPSGRTDTQYF. The V gene is TRBV12-1, the J gene TRBJ2-3; TRBD2, the D gene given by the table, was not confirmed from the DNA. TRBV12-1 represents a pseudogene. The CDR3 has 15 amino acids.

V and J are TRBV7-6 and TRBJ2-3; a possible D gene is TRBD1 (5 bases). Trimming pared 6 bases from V and 5 bases from J, leaving 6 bases between. The CDR3 totals 11 residues. Germline CDR1 is SGHVS and CDR2 is FNYEAQ. The CDR3 reads CASRQGDTQYF. The CDR3 DNA reads as TGTGCCAGCAGGCAGGGAGATACGCAGTATTTT.